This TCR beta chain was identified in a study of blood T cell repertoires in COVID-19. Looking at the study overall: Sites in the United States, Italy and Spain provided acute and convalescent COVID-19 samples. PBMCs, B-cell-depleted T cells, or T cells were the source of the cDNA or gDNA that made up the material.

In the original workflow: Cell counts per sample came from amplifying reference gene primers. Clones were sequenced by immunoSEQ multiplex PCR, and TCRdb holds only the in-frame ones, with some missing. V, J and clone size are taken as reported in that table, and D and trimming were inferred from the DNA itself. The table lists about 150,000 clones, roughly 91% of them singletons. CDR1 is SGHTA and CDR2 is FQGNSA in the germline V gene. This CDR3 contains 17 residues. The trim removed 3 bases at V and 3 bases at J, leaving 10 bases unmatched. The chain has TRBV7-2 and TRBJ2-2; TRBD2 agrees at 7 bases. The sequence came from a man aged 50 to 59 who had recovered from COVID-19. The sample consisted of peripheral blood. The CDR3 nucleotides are TGTGCCAGCAGCTTGGCGGGAGAGGCTTTGGACACCGGGGAGCTGTTTTTT. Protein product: CASSLAGEALDTGELFF. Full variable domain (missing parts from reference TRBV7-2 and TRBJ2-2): GAGVSQSPSNKVTEKGKDVELRCDPISGHTALYWYRQSLGQGLEFLIYFQGNSAPDKSGLPSDRFSAERTGGSVSTLTIQRTQQEDSAVYLCASSLAGEALDTGELFFGEGSRLTVL.